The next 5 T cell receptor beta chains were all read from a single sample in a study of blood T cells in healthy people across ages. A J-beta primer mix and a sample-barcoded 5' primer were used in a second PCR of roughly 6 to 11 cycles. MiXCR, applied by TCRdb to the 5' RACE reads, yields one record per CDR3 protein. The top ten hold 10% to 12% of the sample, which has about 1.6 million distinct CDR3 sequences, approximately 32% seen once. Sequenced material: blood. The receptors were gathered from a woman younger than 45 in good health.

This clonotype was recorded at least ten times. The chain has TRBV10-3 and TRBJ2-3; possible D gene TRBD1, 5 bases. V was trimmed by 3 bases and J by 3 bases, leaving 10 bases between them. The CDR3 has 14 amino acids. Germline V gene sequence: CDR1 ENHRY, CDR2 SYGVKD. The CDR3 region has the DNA TGTGCCATCAGTGAAGGGGTCAGTACAGATACGCAGTATTTT. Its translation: CAISEGVSTDTQYF.

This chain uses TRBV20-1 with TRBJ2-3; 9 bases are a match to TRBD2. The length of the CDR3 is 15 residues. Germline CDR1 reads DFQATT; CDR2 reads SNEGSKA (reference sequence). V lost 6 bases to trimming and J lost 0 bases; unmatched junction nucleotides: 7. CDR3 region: CSATGLARSTDTQYF. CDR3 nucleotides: TGCAGTGCCACCGGACTAGCGCGCAGCACAGATACGCAGTATTTT.

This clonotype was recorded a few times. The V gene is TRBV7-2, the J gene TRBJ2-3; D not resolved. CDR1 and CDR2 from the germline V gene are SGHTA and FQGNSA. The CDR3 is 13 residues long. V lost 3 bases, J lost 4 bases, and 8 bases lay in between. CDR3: CASSFGDSDTQYF. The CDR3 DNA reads TGTGCCAGCAGCTTCGGTGACTCAGATACGCAGTATTTT.

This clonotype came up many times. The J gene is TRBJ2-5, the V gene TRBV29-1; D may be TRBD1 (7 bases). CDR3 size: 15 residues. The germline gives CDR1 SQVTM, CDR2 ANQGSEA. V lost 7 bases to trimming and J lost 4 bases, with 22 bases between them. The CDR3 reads CSADQRRQGGETQYF. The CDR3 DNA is TGCAGCGCTGATCAAAGACGACAGGGAGGAGAGACCCAGTACTTC.

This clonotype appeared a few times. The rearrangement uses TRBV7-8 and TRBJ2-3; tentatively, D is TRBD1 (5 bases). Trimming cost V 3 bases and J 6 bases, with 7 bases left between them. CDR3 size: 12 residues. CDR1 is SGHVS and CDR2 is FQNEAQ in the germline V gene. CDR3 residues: CASSFYRDTQYF. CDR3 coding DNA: TGTGCCAGCAGCTTCTACAGGGATACGCAGTATTTT.